This entry concerns a single T cell receptor beta chain. Its antigen remains unidentified. While unrecorded immune exposures were likely, the donors were nominally healthy when sampled. Both 60 Vbeta primers and 13 Jbeta primers went into the PCR. Here immunoSEQ multiplex PCR was the method, and the copy in TCRdb shows in-frame clones only, minus some. The table lists 150,000 to 250,000 clones, 79% of them singletons. The CDR3 extends over 14 amino acids. The germline V gene has CDR1 SGHDT and CDR2 YYEEEE. The V gene end was trimmed by 4 bases and the J gene end by 4 bases; junction bases not matched to a gene: 7. The record originates from a study of cytomegalovirus exposure and HLA in healthy donors. On the study more broadly: Of the donors genotyped, 300 to 500 in all, about 80% fell in the Caucasian-associated ancestry cluster. General study points: The authors later found TCR association rates varying by HLA locus, with DRB1 most and HLA-C fewest. By a later analysis, the bulk of CMV-associated TCR beta chains appeared HLA-restricted.

The sequence derives from a girl under 18 in good health and CMV-seropositive. Sequenced input: PBMCs. The chain couples TRBV5-6 to TRBJ1-2; 7 positions match TRBD1. The CDR3: CASSDWDRSYGYTF. In nucleotides, the CDR3 is TGTGCCAGCAGCGACTGGGACAGATCCTATGGCTACACCTTC. Complete variable domain (other parts from reference TRBV5-6 and TRBJ1-2): DAGVTQSPTHLIKTRGQQVTLRCSPKSGHDTVSWYQQALGQGPQFIFQYYEEEERQRGNFPDRFSGHQFPNYSSELNVNALLLGDSALYLCASSDWDRSYGYTFGSGTRLTVV.